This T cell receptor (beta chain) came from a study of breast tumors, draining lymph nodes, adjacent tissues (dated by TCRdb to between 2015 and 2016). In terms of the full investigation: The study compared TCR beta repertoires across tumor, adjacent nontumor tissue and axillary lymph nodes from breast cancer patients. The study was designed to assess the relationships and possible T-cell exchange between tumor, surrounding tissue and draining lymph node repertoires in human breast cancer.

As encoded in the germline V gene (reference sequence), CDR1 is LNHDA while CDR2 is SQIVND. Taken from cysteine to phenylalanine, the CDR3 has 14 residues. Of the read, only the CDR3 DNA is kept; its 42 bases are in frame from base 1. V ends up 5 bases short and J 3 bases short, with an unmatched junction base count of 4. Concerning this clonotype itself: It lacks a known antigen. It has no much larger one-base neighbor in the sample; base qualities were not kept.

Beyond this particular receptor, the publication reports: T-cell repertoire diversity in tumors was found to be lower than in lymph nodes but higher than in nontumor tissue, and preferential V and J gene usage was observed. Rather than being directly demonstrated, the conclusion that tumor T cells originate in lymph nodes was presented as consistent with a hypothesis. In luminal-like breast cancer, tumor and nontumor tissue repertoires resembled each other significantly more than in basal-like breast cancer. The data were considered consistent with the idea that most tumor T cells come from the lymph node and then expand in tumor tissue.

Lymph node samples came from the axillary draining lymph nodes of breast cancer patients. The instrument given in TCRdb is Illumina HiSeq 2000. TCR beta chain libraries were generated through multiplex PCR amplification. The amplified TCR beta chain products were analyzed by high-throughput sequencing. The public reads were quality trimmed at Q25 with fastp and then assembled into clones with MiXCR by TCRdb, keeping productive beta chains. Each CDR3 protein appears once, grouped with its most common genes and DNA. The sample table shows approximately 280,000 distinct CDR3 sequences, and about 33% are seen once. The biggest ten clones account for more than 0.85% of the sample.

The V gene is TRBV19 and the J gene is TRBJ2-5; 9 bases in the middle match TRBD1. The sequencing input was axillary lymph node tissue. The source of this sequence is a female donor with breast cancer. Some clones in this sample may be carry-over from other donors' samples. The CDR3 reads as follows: CASSHGTGKETQYF. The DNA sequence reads TGTGCCAGTAGTCACGGGACAGGGAAAGAGACCCAGTACTTC.